This T cell receptor beta chain was documented in a study of T cell responses to AZD1222 COVID-19 vaccine. Method: immunoSEQ multiplex PCR; TCRdb's copy keeps in-frame clones and lacks some. The sample has fewer than 150,000 clones; 80% to 95% are singletons. General study results and limits: Without day 14 samples, only post-peak T cell repertoires were studied.

As regards this clone: The antigen remains undetermined.

The sequence derives from an adult in good health. The sample consisted of peripheral blood, taken on day 0 of AZD1222 vaccination.

CDR3 protein: CASSPKVRESGYEQYF. In nucleotides, the CDR3 is TGTGCCAGCAGCCCAAAGGTTAGGGAATCGGGCTACGAGCAGTACTTC. V and J are TRBV21-1 and TRBJ2-7. TRBV21-1 counts as a pseudogene. The CDR3 has 16 residues.